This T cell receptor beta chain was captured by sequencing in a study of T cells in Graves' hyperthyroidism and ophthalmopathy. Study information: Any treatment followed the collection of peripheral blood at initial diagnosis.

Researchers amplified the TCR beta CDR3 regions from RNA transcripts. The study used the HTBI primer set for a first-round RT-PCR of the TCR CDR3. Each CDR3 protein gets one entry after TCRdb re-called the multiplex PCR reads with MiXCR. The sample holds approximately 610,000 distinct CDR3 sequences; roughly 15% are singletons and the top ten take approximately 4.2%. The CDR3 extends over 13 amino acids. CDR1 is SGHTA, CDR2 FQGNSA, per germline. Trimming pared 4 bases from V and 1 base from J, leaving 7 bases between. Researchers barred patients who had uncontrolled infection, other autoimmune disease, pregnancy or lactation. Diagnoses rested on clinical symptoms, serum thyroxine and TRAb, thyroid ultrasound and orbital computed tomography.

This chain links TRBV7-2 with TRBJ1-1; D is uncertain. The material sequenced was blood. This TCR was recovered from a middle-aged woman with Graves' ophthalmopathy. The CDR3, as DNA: TGTGCCAGCAGCTCTAGTTCGAACACTGAAGCTTTCTTT. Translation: CASSSSSNTEAFF.